A single T cell receptor (beta chain) is shown here with its context. This specimen belongs to a study of shared T cell receptors in the human thymus. Assay used: immunoSEQ multiplex PCR; TCRdb lists only in-frame clones, some missing. This sample has hundreds of thousands of clones; 78% occur once, and the top ten carry more than 0.01%. The sample also formed part of further work on human thymus T cells. This second study notes: Thymic and blood repertoires appeared to show biased V and J gene usage.

Material for sequencing was thymocytes. The TCR comes from a boy less than two years old with a congenital heart defect.

CDR3 coding DNA: TGTGCCAATCAACACCAGGGACTCACAGATACGCAGTATTTT. Translation: CANQHQGLTDTQYF. V is TRBV2 and J is TRBJ2-3; D perhaps matches TRBD2 (6 bases). Germline values: CDR1 SNHLY, CDR2 FYNNEI. This CDR3 has 14 residues. Trimming cost V 10 bases and J 2 bases, with 16 bases left between them.